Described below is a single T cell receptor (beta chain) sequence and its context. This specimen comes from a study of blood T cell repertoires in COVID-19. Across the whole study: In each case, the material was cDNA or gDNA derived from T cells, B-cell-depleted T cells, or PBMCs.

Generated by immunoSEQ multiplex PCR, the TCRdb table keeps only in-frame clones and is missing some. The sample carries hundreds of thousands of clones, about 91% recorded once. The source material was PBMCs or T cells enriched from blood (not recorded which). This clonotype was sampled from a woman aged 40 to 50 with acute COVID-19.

CDR3 sequence (DNA): TGTGCCAGCAGCTTAGCGACCGACGGGAGTGGGAAAAACGAGCAGTACTTC. Its protein product is CASSLATDGSGKNEQYF. This chain connects TRBV7-9 to TRBJ2-7, with D maybe TRBD2 (6 bases). Germline V lookup: CDR1 SEHNR, CDR2 FQNEAQ (reference sequence). V was clipped by 0 bases and J by 5 bases, with 20 bases between them. This CDR3 spans 17 amino acids.